The 27 T cell receptor beta chains below all came from one sample that was sequenced in a study of blood T cell repertoires in COVID-19. The table came from immunoSEQ multiplex PCR; TCRdb's copy has only in-frame clones and leaves some out. Seen here are 150,000 to 200,000 clones, 84% observed once, and the top ten hold 2.6%. Sequencing input: peripheral blood. Source of these receptors: a human donor with acute or convalescent COVID-19. The donor label of this sample is uncertain.

The chain employs TRBV21-1 and TRBJ1-6; whether TRBD1, the table's D call, matches the DNA was not checked. TRBV21-1 has pseudogene status. The CDR3 is made up of 22 amino acids. The CDR3: CASFLYYPQGGSLSSYNSPLHF. As DNA, the CDR3 is TGTGCCAGCTTTCTATATTACCCGCAGGGTGGGTCCCTAAGCTCCTATAATTCACCCCTCCACTTT.

The rearrangement links TRBV19 to TRBJ2-1; TRBD2 matches 7 bases. After removal of 3 bases from V and 12 bases from J, the junction contained 5 bases not matched to a gene. Germline CDR1 is LNHDA and CDR2 is SQIVND (reference sequence). The CDR3 length is 12 residues. The CDR3 protein is CASSIWGEGQFF. For the CDR3, the DNA is TGTGCCAGTAGTATCTGGGGGGAGGGGCAGTTCTTC.

The chain combines TRBV28 with TRBJ2-7; 14 bases are a match to TRBD2. This CDR3 contains 18 residues. V was clipped by 6 bases and J by 4 bases; unmatched bases: 14. The germline V gene encodes CDR1 MDHEN and CDR2 SYDVKM. DNA of the CDR3: TGTGCCAGCAGCCCATCCTCTGGGACTAGCGGGAGAGGATACGAGCAGTACTTC. The encoded protein is CASSPSSGTSGRGYEQYF.

The chain couples TRBV19 to TRBJ2-6, with TRBD2 identical over 12 bases. CDR1 LNHDA and CDR2 SQIVND come from the germline V gene (reference sequence). This CDR3 contains 17 residues. Germline trimming cut 5 bases from V and 2 bases from J; bases unmatched to any gene: 4. In DNA form, the CDR3 reads TGTGCCAGTAGTCCCCTAGCGGGAGGGCCTGGGGCCAACGTCCTGACTTTC. Protein sequence: CASSPLAGGPGANVLTF.

This chain links TRBV9 with TRBJ1-5; 7 positions agree with TRBD1. The V and J ends lost 4 bases and 1 base, in that order; junction bases with no gene match: 2. The CDR3 contains 14 residues. The V gene's germline CDR1 is SGDLS and CDR2 YYNGEE. The CDR3 coding sequence is TGTGCCAGCAGCACAGGGGAGAGCAATCAGCCCCAGCATTTT. Translation: CASSTGESNQPQHF.

V is TRBV29-1 and J is TRBJ1-4; maybe TRBD1 (6 bases). This CDR3 is 14 amino acids long. Trimming pared 0 bases from V and 4 bases from J, leaving 9 bases between. Germline V lookup: CDR1 SQVTM, CDR2 ANQGSEA. The CDR3 sequence is CSVEDGGDNEKLFF. The CDR3 nucleotides are TGCAGCGTTGAAGATGGGGGCGATAATGAAAAACTGTTTTTT.

The chain combines TRBV10-3 with TRBJ2-1; perhaps TRBD1 as D (6 bases). CDR1 and CDR2 (germline): ENHRY, SYGVKD. This CDR3 is built from 14 residues. The V and J ends lost 5 bases and 5 bases respectively, with 13 bases between them. The CDR3 protein is CAISIKQGNNEQFF. In nucleotides, the CDR3 is TGTGCCATCAGTATCAAACAGGGAAACAATGAGCAGTTCTTC.

This chain links TRBV3-1 (or the pseudogene TRBV3-2) with TRBJ1-3, with a weak D call TRBD1 (6 bases). The CDR3 runs to 15 residues. Trimming left V 2 bases short and J 1 base short, with 9 bases between. Per germline, CDR1 LGHDT and CDR2 YNNKEL (reference sequence). The CDR3 here is CASSQPTGSGNTIYF. In DNA form, the CDR3 reads TGTGCCAGCAGCCAACCCACAGGGTCTGGAAACACCATATATTTT.

The chain employs TRBV19 and TRBJ1-1; D not resolved. V was clipped by 1 base and J by 3 bases, with 6 bases between them. The CDR3 is made up of 13 amino acids. CDR1 is LNHDA and CDR2 is SQIVND in the germline V gene (reference sequence). This CDR3 reads CASSIGEDTEAFF. The CDR3 nucleotides read TGTGCCAGTAGTATAGGGGAGGACACTGAAGCTTTCTTT.

This chain joins TRBV27 and TRBJ1-1; 7 positions agree with TRBD1. The CDR3 consists of 15 residues. Per the germline V gene, CDR1 is MNHEY and CDR2 is SMNVEV (reference sequence). The V gene end was trimmed by 6 bases and the J gene end by 1 base; junction bases not matched to a gene: 8. This CDR3 is CASSREGGENTEAFF. The CDR3 DNA reads as TGTGCCAGCAGCCGTGAAGGGGGCGAGAACACTGAAGCTTTCTTT.

The gene calls are TRBV9 and TRBJ2-7; 7 bases agree with TRBD1. From germline, CDR1 is SGDLS and CDR2 YYNGEE. V lost 4 bases and J lost 0; bases outside the gene matches: 10. The CDR3 runs 16 residues. The chain's CDR3 is CASSPRSRDSSYEQYF. CDR3 nucleotides: TGTGCCAGCAGCCCCCGTTCTAGGGACAGCTCCTACGAGCAGTACTTC.

The V call is TRBV10-3, the J call TRBJ1-1, with D possibly TRBD1 on 5 matching bases. The CDR3 has 14 residues. Germline V lookup: CDR1 ENHRY, CDR2 SYGVKD. Trimming cost V 6 bases and J 1 base, with 12 bases left between them. The CDR3 region is CAISARERNTEAFF. The CDR3 bases are TGTGCCATCAGCGCCAGGGAAAGGAACACTGAAGCTTTCTTT.

The chain has TRBV29-1 and TRBJ2-7; 7 bases agree with TRBD1. The CDR3 has 12 residues. In germline, CDR1 is SQVTM, CDR2 ANQGSEA. V was pared by 6 bases and J by 4 bases, with 6 bases of the junction left unmatched. The DNA of the CDR3 is TGCAGCGTCGGGACAGTTGGTTACGAGCAGTACTTC. It translates to CSVGTVGYEQYF.

This chain joins TRBV2 and TRBJ2-1; 13 bases match TRBD2. Germline V gene lookup returns CDR1 SNHLY and CDR2 FYNNEI. The CDR3 sequence is 15 residues long. Germline trimming cut 4 bases from V and 7 bases from J; bases unmatched to any gene: 4. CDR3 sequence: CASSGTSGRRNEQFF. CDR3 sequence (DNA): TGTGCCAGCAGTGGGACTAGCGGGAGAAGGAATGAGCAGTTCTTC.

The rearrangement joins TRBV5-4 to TRBJ1-2, with a tentative D call TRBD1 (5 bases). Trimming took off 0 bases at V and 4 bases at J, with 13 bases between the two ends. Germline V gives CDR1 SGHNT, CDR2 YYREEE (reference sequence). This CDR3 comprises 15 residues. CDR3 amino acids: CASSLDRQRAYGYTF. The CDR3, as DNA: TGTGCCAGCAGCTTGGACCGACAGCGAGCCTATGGCTACACCTTC.

The table lists this clone with a count of one. V is TRBV5-1 and J is TRBJ2-1; perhaps TRBD1 as D (5 bases). V lost 3 bases to trimming and J lost 9 bases, with 16 bases between them. This CDR3 contains 14 residues. Germline V gives CDR1 SGHRS, CDR2 YFSETQ. The CDR3 loop reads CASSSTGPQGEQFF. DNA for the CDR3: TGCGCCAGCAGCTCCACAGGACCCCAAGGTGAGCAGTTCTTC.

The V and J genes are TRBV9 and TRBJ1-3; D uncertain. The CDR3 runs 16 residues. The V gene lost 0 bases and the J gene lost 0 bases, with 10 bases spanning the gap. The V gene's germline CDR1 is SGDLS and CDR2 YYNGEE. Here the CDR3 DNA reads TGTGCCAGCAGCGTAGAATCACATACCTCTGGAAACACCATATATTTT. Its protein is CASSVESHTSGNTIYF.

The genes are TRBV10-2 and TRBJ2-7, with D tentatively TRBD1 (6 bases). The germline V gene has CDR1 WSHSY and CDR2 SAAADI. The V gene lost 6 bases and the J gene lost 5 bases, with 11 bases spanning the gap. The CDR3 has 12 amino acids. CDR3 nucleotide sequence: TGCGCCAGCAGGGAGAGGGACAACGAGCAGTACTTC. Translation gives CASRERDNEQYF.

This clone was picked up one time. The chain recombines TRBV15 with TRBJ1-6; 9 nucleotides align to TRBD1. Germline trimming cut 3 bases from V and 7 bases from J; bases unmatched to any gene: 4. The CDR3 covers 15 residues. Germline V gives CDR1 LNHNV, CDR2 YYDKDF (reference sequence). Written as DNA, the CDR3 is TGTGCCACCAGCAGGCCGGGACAGGGAAATTCACCCCTCCACTTT. This translates into CATSRPGQGNSPLHF. The whole variable domain, remainder taken from reference TRBV15 and TRBJ1-6, is DAMVIQNPRYQVTQFGKPVTLSCSQTLNHNVMYWYQQKSSQAPKLLFHYYDKDFNNEADTPDNFQSRRPNTSFCFLDIRSPGLGDTAMYLCATSRPGQGNSPLHFGNGTRLTVT.

The V call is TRBV28, the J call TRBJ1-2; unclear D gene. V lost 9 bases to trimming and J lost 6 bases, with 23 bases between them. This CDR3 has 15 residues. Germline CDR1 is MDHEN and CDR2 is SYDVKM. The DNA for the CDR3 is TGTGCCAGTACTGGCAGCAACGGGAGGATCCATGGCTACACCTTC. Its protein product is CASTGSNGRIHGYTF.

V is TRBV27 and J is TRBJ2-4; TRBD2 is a possible D gene (5 bases). This CDR3 comprises 16 residues. Deletions cut 5 bases from V and 0 bases from J, with 14 bases between. Germline CDR1 is MNHEY and CDR2 is SMNVEV (reference sequence). The CDR3 reads CASSLEVGLAKNIQYF. CDR3 nucleotides: TGTGCCAGCAGTCTGGAGGTTGGACTAGCCAAAAACATTCAGTACTTC.

The V call is TRBV19, the J call TRBJ1-2; 7 bases map to TRBD1. Germline CDR1 and CDR2: LNHDA and SQIVND (reference sequence). V was pared by 3 bases and J by 8 bases, with 3 bases of the junction left unmatched. The CDR3 has 12 residues. The CDR3 DNA is TGTGCCAGTAGTATGGGGACAGTCGGCTACACCTTC. This translates into CASSMGTVGYTF. Full variable domain (rest looked up from reference TRBV19 and TRBJ1-2): DGGITQSPKYLFRKEGQNVTLSCEQNLNHDAMYWYRQDPGQGLRLIYYSQIVNDFQKGDIAEGYSVSREKKESFPLTVTSAQKNPTAFYLCASSMGTVGYTFGSGTRLTVV.

The J gene is TRBJ1-2, the V gene TRBV5-6, with 7 bases fitting TRBD1. From germline, CDR1 is SGHDT and CDR2 YYEEEE. With 4 bases clipped from V and 5 bases from J, the junction kept 8 bases outside the gene matches. The CDR3 covers 14 residues. The CDR3 nucleotides read TGTGCCAGCAGCCCTTTAAAGGGGGCATATGGCTACACCTTC. Translating it yields CASSPLKGAYGYTF. Combining the CDR3 with reference TRBV5-6 and TRBJ1-2 gives the whole variable domain DAGVTQSPTHLIKTRGQQVTLRCSPKSGHDTVSWYQQALGQGPQFIFQYYEEEERQRGNFPDRFSGHQFPNYSSELNVNALLLGDSALYLCASSPLKGAYGYTFGSGTRLTVV.

The chain carries TRBV5-1 and TRBJ2-1, with 7 bases matching TRBD1. Germline V CDR1 and CDR2: SGHRS, YFSETQ. Losses at the gene ends were 0 bases for V and 4 bases for J; bases not matched to a gene: 10. The CDR3 contains 17 residues. DNA of the CDR3: TGCGCCAGCAGCTTGGGGGGGAACCGGGACAGATACAATGAGCAGTTCTTC. Translated: CASSLGGNRDRYNEQFF.

The rearrangement uses TRBV6-1 and TRBJ1-1; tentative D call: TRBD1 (6 bases). With 2 bases removed from V and 4 bases from J, the gap between germline ends came to 11 bases. The CDR3 runs to 14 residues. The germline gives CDR1 MNHNS, CDR2 SASEGT. For the CDR3, the DNA is TGTGCCAGCAGTGAAACAGGGACGGGCACTGAAGCTTTCTTT. Its protein product is CASSETGTGTEAFF.

This clone was found once. The chain couples TRBV9 to TRBJ1-6; 7 nucleotides align to TRBD1. In germline, CDR1 is SGDLS, CDR2 YYNGEE. The CDR3 length is 15 residues. Trimming took 4 bases from V and 6 from J; bases not matched to a gene: 7. CDR3: CASSPRQGINSPLHF. CDR3 coding DNA: TGTGCCAGCAGCCCCCGACAGGGAATTAATTCACCCCTCCACTTT. The whole variable domain, filled in from reference TRBV9 and TRBJ1-6, reads DSGVTQTPKHLITATGQRVTLRCSPRSGDLSVYWYQQSLDQGLQFLIQYYNGEERAKGNILERFSAQQFPDLHSELNLSSLELGDSALYFCASSPRQGINSPLHFGNGTRLTVT.

V and J are TRBV30 and TRBJ2-3; 10 positions match TRBD2. Germline assignment: CDR1 GTSNPN and CDR2 SVGIG (reference sequence). This CDR3 spans 14 amino acids. J was trimmed by 0 bases and V by 3 bases; bases with no gene match: 0. The CDR3 protein is CAWRTSGSTDTQYF. The CDR3 nucleotides read TGTGCCTGGAGGACTAGCGGGAGCACAGATACGCAGTATTTT.